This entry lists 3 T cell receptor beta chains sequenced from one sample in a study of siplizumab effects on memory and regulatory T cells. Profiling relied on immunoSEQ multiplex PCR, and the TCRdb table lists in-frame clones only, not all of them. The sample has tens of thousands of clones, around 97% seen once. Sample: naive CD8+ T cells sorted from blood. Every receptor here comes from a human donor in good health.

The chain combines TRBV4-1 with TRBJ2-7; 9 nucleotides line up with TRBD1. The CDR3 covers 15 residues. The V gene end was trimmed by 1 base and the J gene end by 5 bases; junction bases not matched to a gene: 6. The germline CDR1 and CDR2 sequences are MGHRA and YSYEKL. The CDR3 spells CASSQGGTGSHEQYF. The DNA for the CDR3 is TGCGCCAGCAGCCAAGGAGGGACAGGGTCCCACGAGCAGTACTTC.

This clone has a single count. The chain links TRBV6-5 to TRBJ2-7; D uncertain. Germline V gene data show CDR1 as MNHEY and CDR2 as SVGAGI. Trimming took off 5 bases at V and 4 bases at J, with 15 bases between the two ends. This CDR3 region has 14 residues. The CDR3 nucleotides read TGTGCCAGCAGTGATAAGGAGTCCCCGTACGAGCAGTACTTC. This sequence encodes CASSDKESPYEQYF.

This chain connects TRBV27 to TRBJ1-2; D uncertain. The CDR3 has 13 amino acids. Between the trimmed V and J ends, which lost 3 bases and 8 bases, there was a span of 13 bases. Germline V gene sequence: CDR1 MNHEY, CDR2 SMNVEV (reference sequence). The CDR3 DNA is TGTGCCAGCAGTTTCGTGGAGGGCCGAGGCTACACCTTC. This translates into CASSFVEGRGYTF.